This entry is about one TCR beta chain. The sample originates from a study of PD-1 blockade in classical Hodgkin lymphoma. Overall study: The study gave patients nivolumab 3 mg/kg intravenously every 2 weeks.

Repertoires were generated with immunoSEQ multiplex PCR, while TCRdb's copy carries only in-frame clones and drops some. This sample carries fewer than 100,000 clones, about nine tenths of them seen once, and the ten largest clones take less than 25%. In every patient, relapse followed autologous stem cell transplantation, while exposure to brentuximab vedotin differed. There are 15 residues in the CDR3. The germline V gene has CDR1 SGHAT and CDR2 FQNNGV. V was pared by 1 base and J by 2 bases, with 10 bases between. The starting material was peripheral blood mononuclear cells (PBMCs), obtained at baseline. V is TRBV11-2 and J is TRBJ2-3, with a possible D match to TRBD2 (6 bases). The sequence came from a human donor with classical Hodgkin lymphoma. CDR3 amino acids: CASSLGRTNTDTQYF. The CDR3 DNA reads TGTGCCAGCAGCTTAGGGAGGACTAACACAGATACGCAGTATTTT.